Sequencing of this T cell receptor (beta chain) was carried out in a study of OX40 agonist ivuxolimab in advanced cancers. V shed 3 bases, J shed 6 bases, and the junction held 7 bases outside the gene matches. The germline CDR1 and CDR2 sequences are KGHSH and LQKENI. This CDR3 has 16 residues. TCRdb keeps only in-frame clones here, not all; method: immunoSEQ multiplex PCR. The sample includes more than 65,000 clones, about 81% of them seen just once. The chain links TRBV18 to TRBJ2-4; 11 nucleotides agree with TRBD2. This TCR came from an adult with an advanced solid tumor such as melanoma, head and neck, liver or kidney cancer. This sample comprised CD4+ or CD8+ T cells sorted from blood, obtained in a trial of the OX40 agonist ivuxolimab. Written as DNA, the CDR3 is TGTGCCAGCTCACCCATTTTAGCGGGAGGGGTAAACATTCAGTACTTC. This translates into CASSPILAGGVNIQYF.